The 29 T cell receptor beta chains presented below share a single source sample, sequenced in a study of T cell repertoires and HLA-DP antigens. Their antigens remain unidentified. The protocol was immunoSEQ multiplex PCR, while the TCRdb copy is restricted to in-frame clones and leaves out a portion. The repertoire consists of 65,000 to 95,000 clones, with around 80% occurring once and the leading ten covering about 1.6%. Sequencing was performed on CD4+ T cells from PBMCs. The source is a man aged 55 to 70 in good health and CMV-seronegative.

The chain's CDR3 is CASSPQGAINYGYTF. The CDR3 region has the DNA TGTGCCAGCAGCCCACAGGGGGCAATTAACTATGGCTACACCTTC. This rearrangement joins TRBV7-2 to TRBJ1-2, with 9 bases identical to TRBD1. The CDR3 extends over 15 amino acids. Germline values: CDR1 SGHTA, CDR2 FQGNSA. V shed 5 bases and J 1 base; nucleotides not matched to a gene: 5.

The rearrangement joins TRBV7-2 to TRBJ1-2, with D possibly TRBD1 on 6 matching bases. The CDR3 is made up of 15 amino acids. Germline CDR1 reads SGHTA; CDR2 reads FQGNSA. V dropped 5 bases and J dropped 4 bases, with 17 bases sitting between them. In DNA form, the CDR3 reads TGTGCCAGCAGCCACGTTAGCAGGGGCCGCTATGGCTACACCTTC. Translation: CASSHVSRGRYGYTF.

The rearrangement links TRBV9 to TRBJ2-5; tentative D call: TRBD1 (5 bases). The V gene lost 2 bases and the J gene lost 1 base, with 12 bases spanning the gap. The CDR3 has 15 amino acids. The germline CDR1 and CDR2 sequences are SGDLS and YYNGEE. The CDR3 bases are TGTGCCAGCAGCGTCGGTGGGGCCCCCCAAGAGACCCAGTACTTC. This translates into CASSVGGAPQETQYF.

On this clone itself: Within the sample, other DNA sequences also encode this same CDR3. V usage is TRBV19 and J usage is TRBJ1-3; 7 bases map to TRBD1. The CDR3 is 15 residues long. Germline V CDR1 and CDR2: LNHDA, SQIVND (reference sequence). Trimming cost V 4 bases and J 0 bases; bases outside gene matches: 3. The CDR3 DNA is TGTGCCAGTAGTAAAACAGGGGACTCTGGAAACACCATATATTTT. This codes for CASSKTGDSGNTIYF.

This rearrangement joins TRBV29-1 to TRBJ2-7, with D possibly matching TRBD1 (6 bases). Germline CDR1 reads SQVTM; CDR2 reads ANQGSEA. The CDR3 runs 11 residues. V was clipped by 3 bases and J by 5 bases, with 8 bases between them. CDR3 DNA: TGCAGCGTTGACAGGGGAGACGAGCAGTACTTC. Translating it yields CSVDRGDEQYF.

The V call is TRBV5-1, the J call TRBJ2-5; D possibly uses TRBD1 or TRBD2 (6 bases each). Looked up from germline, CDR1 is SGHRS and CDR2 is YFSETQ. V was pared by 5 bases and J by 4 bases, with 15 bases between. The CDR3 is 14 amino acids. CDR3: CASSSGVGGETQYF. For the CDR3, the DNA is TGCGCCAGCAGTTCGGGGGTAGGGGGAGAGACCCAGTACTTC. The variable domain in full, completed from reference TRBV5-1 and TRBJ2-5, reads KAGVTQTPRYLIKTRGQQVTLSCSPISGHRSVSWYQQTPGQGLQFLFEYFSETQRNKGNFPGRFSGRQFSNSRSEMNVSTLELGDSALYLCASSSGVGGETQYFGPGTRLLVL.

This sequence joins TRBV2 and TRBJ1-2, with D uncertain. This CDR3 is 14 amino acids long. V was clipped by 6 bases and J by 0 bases, with 11 bases between them. Germline loops: CDR1 SNHLY, CDR2 FYNNEI. CDR3 protein: CASRGEGANYGYTF. The CDR3 DNA reads as TGTGCCAGCAGGGGAGAGGGAGCTAACTATGGCTACACCTTC.

The chain joins TRBV29-1 to TRBJ2-5; TRBD2 matches at 10 bases. The length of the CDR3 is 15 residues. Unmatched junction bases numbered 10, after V lost 4 bases and J lost 5 bases. Germline CDR1 and CDR2: SQVTM and ANQGSEA. This chain's CDR3 is CSVGVAGGLGETQYF. DNA for the CDR3: TGCAGCGTTGGAGTAGCGGGAGGCCTTGGGGAGACCCAGTACTTC.

The gene calls are TRBV30 and TRBJ2-5; TRBD2 is a possible D gene (5 bases). CDR1 is GTSNPN and CDR2 is SVGIG in the germline V gene (reference sequence). Trimming stripped 1 base from V and 5 bases from J, with 17 bases between. The CDR3 is 15 residues long. Written as DNA, the CDR3 is TGTGCCTGGAGTGAGCTCAACAATCGAGGGGAGACCCAGTACTTC. Protein: CAWSELNNRGETQYF.

The chain combines TRBV19 with TRBJ2-4; 7 bases are a match to TRBD1. CDR3 size: 13 residues. V dropped 6 bases and J dropped 9; count of bases not matched to a gene: 8. Germline V CDR1 and CDR2: LNHDA, SQIVND (reference sequence). The DNA of the CDR3 is TGTGCCAGTAGGGAACCTCCAGGGGGCATTCAGTACTTC. This translates into CASREPPGGIQYF.

The genes are TRBV30 and TRBJ2-1; 7 positions match TRBD2. The V gene end was trimmed by 0 bases and the J gene end by 8 bases; junction bases not matched to a gene: 10. Germline V gene lookup returns CDR1 GTSNPN and CDR2 SVGIG (reference sequence). The CDR3 is made up of 15 amino acids. The CDR3 protein is CAWSVQAGYQDEQFF. CDR3 sequence (DNA): TGTGCCTGGAGTGTACAAGCGGGGTATCAGGATGAGCAGTTCTTC.

This clone was seen many times. This sequence joins TRBV6-7 and TRBJ1-3, with TRBD1 matching over 9 bases. TRBV6-7 is reported as an ORF; its role is uncertain. This CDR3 is built from 17 residues. V dropped 5 bases and J dropped 1; count of bases not matched to a gene: 9. CDR3 loop: CASSDAAGTGSGNTIYF. CDR3 DNA: TGTGCCAGCAGTGACGCCGCAGGGACAGGGTCTGGAAACACCATATATTTT.

CDR3 DNA sequence: TGTGCCAGCAGCCACTTCTTGGGGGCGGGCAGGGAGACCCAGTACTTC. Translating it yields CASSHFLGAGRETQYF. The chain has TRBV21-1 and TRBJ2-5; the table's D call, TRBD1, has no DNA check behind it. TRBV21-1 is deemed a pseudogene. The CDR3 runs 16 residues.

This clone was recorded once. The chain recombines TRBV5-4 with TRBJ1-2; 11 bases match TRBD1. The V gene end was trimmed by 3 bases and the J gene end by 5 bases; junction bases not matched to a gene: 0. This CDR3 is built from 13 residues. Looked up from germline, CDR1 is SGHNT and CDR2 is YYREEE (reference sequence). CDR3 in DNA: TGTGCCAGCAGCTGGGACAGGGGGTATGGCTACACCTTC. Amino acids: CASSWDRGYGYTF.

In its sample, this clone was seen many times. The chain employs TRBV10-3 and TRBJ2-1; the D gene is possibly TRBD2 (5 bases). Trimming shortened V by 6 bases and J by 2 bases, and 11 bases separated the two germline ends. Germline loops: CDR1 ENHRY, CDR2 SYGVKD. This CDR3 has 14 residues. The CDR3 region is CAIRYSDTYNEQFF. DNA for the CDR3: TGTGCCATCAGGTATAGCGATACCTACAATGAGCAGTTCTTC.

DNA of the CDR3: TGTGCCAGCAGCGTCCAGGGAGCCCCCGGAAACACCATATATTTT. Protein product: CASSVQGAPGNTIYF. This chain uses TRBV2 with TRBJ1-3, with a possible D match to TRBD1 (5 bases). Deletions cut 6 bases from V and 4 bases from J, with 16 bases between. CDR1 and CDR2 from the germline V gene are SNHLY and FYNNEI. This CDR3 spans 15 amino acids.

The V and J genes are TRBV5-1 and TRBJ2-5, with D perhaps matching TRBD2 (5 bases). The CDR3 sequence is 12 residues long. Germline V gives CDR1 SGHRS, CDR2 YFSETQ. The V end was cut by 5 bases, the J end by 11 bases, with 16 bases between. This chain's CDR3 is CASSYGMREQYF. Written as DNA, the CDR3 is TGCGCCAGCAGTTACGGGATGAGGGAGCAGTACTTC.

V is TRBV9 and J is TRBJ2-7; the D is unclear. This CDR3 is built from 15 residues. Germline values: CDR1 SGDLS, CDR2 YYNGEE. Deletions cut 0 bases from V and 0 bases from J, with 10 bases between. The CDR3 DNA is TGTGCCAGCAGCGTAGGACCGGGCGGCTCCTACGAGCAGTACTTC. It translates to CASSVGPGGSYEQYF.

The chain uses TRBV7-6 and TRBJ1-2; D call uncertain. CDR1 is SGHVS, CDR2 FNYEAQ, per germline. This CDR3 region has 12 residues. V dropped 11 bases and J dropped 0 bases, with 10 bases sitting between them. CDR3 in amino acids: CAVTSTNYGYTF. CDR3 nucleotides: TGTGCCGTTACGTCAACTAACTATGGCTACACCTTC.

This clone came up a few times. V and J are TRBV30 and TRBJ1-1; unclear D gene. V was pared by 4 bases and J by 3 bases, with 12 bases between. CDR3 length: 13 amino acids. Germline lookup yields CDR1 GTSNPN and CDR2 SVGIG (reference sequence). CDR3: CAWKWREDTEAFF. The CDR3 coding sequence is TGTGCCTGGAAATGGAGGGAGGACACTGAAGCTTTCTTT.

The chain carries TRBV18 and TRBJ1-1, with D uncertain. This CDR3 spans 14 amino acids. Germline CDR1 reads KGHSH; CDR2 reads LQKENI. Trimming took 0 bases from V and 7 from J, leaving 12 bases between them. The CDR3 DNA follows: TGTGCCAGCTCACCACCGAGTCTAGGCGGTGAAGCTTTCTTT. It encodes CASSPPSLGGEAFF.

The genes are TRBV5-1 and TRBJ2-3; D uncertain. This CDR3 region has 14 residues. The germline V gene encodes CDR1 SGHRS and CDR2 YFSETQ. V lost 0 bases and J 5 bases, leaving 10 bases between the germline ends. CDR3 sequence: CASSLALAGDTQYF. The CDR3 region has the DNA TGCGCCAGCAGCTTGGCCTTGGCAGGAGATACGCAGTATTTT.

This chain joins TRBV9 and TRBJ1-2; possibly TRBD1 for D (6 bases). This CDR3 comprises 16 residues. The V end lost 4 bases, the J end lost 5 bases, and 21 bases lay between the germline ends. In germline, CDR1 is SGDLS, CDR2 YYNGEE. The DNA of the CDR3 is TGTGCCAGCAGCCCTAGACGGACAGTTACGGGTTATGGCTACACCTTC. Translation: CASSPRRTVTGYGYTF. The whole variable domain, remainder taken from reference TRBV9 and TRBJ1-2, is DSGVTQTPKHLITATGQRVTLRCSPRSGDLSVYWYQQSLDQGLQFLIQYYNGEERAKGNILERFSAQQFPDLHSELNLSSLELGDSALYFCASSPRRTVTGYGYTFGSGTRLTVV.

V and J are TRBV2 and TRBJ2-3; 9 bases are shared with TRBD1. This CDR3 has 14 amino acids. The germline V gene encodes CDR1 SNHLY and CDR2 FYNNEI. V lost 8 bases, J lost 3 bases, and 6 bases stayed unmatched. In DNA, the CDR3 is TGTGCCAGCGGGGACAGGGTCGTTACAGATACGCAGTATTTT. Translated, it gives CASGDRVVTDTQYF.

Points on this clone: This specimen includes other DNA sequences encoding the same CDR3. J is TRBJ1-1 and V is TRBV5-1; tentatively, D is TRBD1 (5 bases). Germline V gene sequence: CDR1 SGHRS, CDR2 YFSETQ. The CDR3 runs to 14 residues. Trimming stripped 2 bases from V and 1 base from J, with 9 bases between. The CDR3 reads CASSLGTANTEAFF. DNA for the CDR3: TGCGCCAGCAGCTTAGGGACGGCGAACACTGAAGCTTTCTTT.

This chain joins TRBV10-3 and TRBJ2-3; D assignment may be TRBD1 or TRBD2 (5 bases each). Trimming pared 6 bases from V and 1 base from J, leaving 11 bases between. The V gene's germline CDR1 is ENHRY and CDR2 SYGVKD. The CDR3 has 14 amino acids. The CDR3 reads CAISPLGGTDTQYF. The CDR3, as DNA: TGTGCCATCAGCCCTCTGGGGGGCACAGATACGCAGTATTTT.

This sequence joins TRBV15 and TRBJ1-1; a possible D gene is TRBD1 (6 bases). Trimming cost V 1 base and J 9 bases, with 9 bases left between them. CDR1 LNHNV and CDR2 YYDKDF come from the germline V gene (reference sequence). The CDR3 runs 12 residues. The CDR3 coding sequence is TGTGCCACCAGCAGAGCGGGGGGGCAAGCTTTCTTT. It codes for CATSRAGGQAFF.

The chain links TRBV2 to TRBJ2-2; D is perhaps TRBD2 (5 bases). Per germline, CDR1 SNHLY and CDR2 FYNNEI. V lost 1 base to trimming and J lost 9 bases, with 15 bases between them. The CDR3 covers 15 residues. The CDR3 is CASSEVRSEGRELFF. CDR3 DNA sequence: TGTGCCAGCAGTGAAGTTAGGTCCGAGGGCCGGGAGCTGTTTTTT.

The chain is built from TRBV5-1 and TRBJ2-3; D is tentatively TRBD1 or TRBD2 (5 bases each). Germline CDR1 reads SGHRS; CDR2 reads YFSETQ. The length of the CDR3 is 16 residues. V was shortened by 7 bases and J by 0 bases, with 18 bases between the two germline ends. CDR3 sequence: CASQTGLGPSTDTQYF. The DNA of the CDR3 is TGCGCCAGCCAAACAGGACTGGGCCCCAGCACAGATACGCAGTATTTT.